This entry lists 5 T cell receptor beta chains sequenced from one sample in a study of spatial heterogeneity in lung cancer (dated by TCRdb to between 2019 and 2020). Findings and caveats that apply to the study as a whole: The tumor nonsynonymous mutation count correlated with the number of expanded alpha and beta TCRs within the tumor.

The time point label on this specimen signifies: sample taken at primary tumor resection. Their target antigens are unknown. To prepare the library, 5' RACE was applied. The reads were generated on a NextSeq 500. TCRdb trimmed public reads at Q25 via fastp, called clones via MiXCR and kept in-frame beta chains. Identical CDR3 protein sequences are pooled into one entry, listed with their most common genes and DNA. The sample records under 5,500 distinct CDR3 sequences, over 5% of which are singletons. The ten largest clones add up to under 35% of the sample. The starting material was lung tumor tissue, obtained at surgery. Every receptor here comes from a male donor with early-stage non-small cell lung cancer.

This clonotype was found many times. The V call is TRBV29-1, the J call TRBJ1-1; no reliable D call. V was clipped by 2 bases and J by 10 bases, with 5 bases between them. The CDR3 has 9 residues. The V gene's germline CDR1 is SQVTM and CDR2 ANQGSEA. Here the CDR3 DNA reads TGCAGCGTTGAACACGCAGCTTTCTTT. Protein: CSVEHAAFF.

This clonotype showed up many times. The chain carries TRBV4-2 and TRBJ2-7; D remains ambiguous. V lost 5 bases and J 4 bases, leaving 9 bases between the germline ends. The V gene's germline CDR1 is LGHNA and CDR2 YNFKEQ. The CDR3 spans 12 residues. In DNA form, the CDR3 reads TGTGCCAGCAGCGCACCTGGTTACGAGCAGTACTTC. Amino acids: CASSAPGYEQYF.

The sample holds many counts of this clonotype. The V gene is TRBV3-1, the J gene TRBJ2-7; 8 bases match TRBD2. With V trimmed by 4 bases and J by 1 base, 3 bases remained unmatched. Germline values: CDR1 LGHDT, CDR2 YNNKEL (reference sequence). There are 14 residues in the CDR3. The CDR3 coding sequence is TGTGCCAGCAGCCTACGACTAGCGTCCTACGAGCAGTACTTC. This translates into CASSLRLASYEQYF.

The table lists this clonotype with a few counts. The genes are TRBV5-1 and TRBJ1-4; the D gene is possibly TRBD1 (5 bases). The CDR3 loop spans 17 amino acids. V lost 1 base and J 4 bases, leaving 17 bases between the germline ends. Germline V CDR1 and CDR2: SGHRS, YFSETQ. The CDR3 DNA reads as TGCGCCAGCAGCTTGAGGACACTCAAAGGGGTTAATGAAAAACTGTTTTTT. Translated: CASSLRTLKGVNEKLFF.

By proportion, this clonotype is large (0.1 to 1%). The chain has TRBV20-1 and TRBJ2-7; the match to TRBD2 covers 11 bases. Germline CDR1 and CDR2: DFQATT and SNEGSKA (reference sequence). The J segment lost 1 base and the V segment lost 6 bases, leaving 8 bases of the junction unmatched. This CDR3 has 15 residues. The CDR3 reads CSARALAGGSYEQYF. Written as DNA, the CDR3 is TGCAGTGCCAGGGCCCTAGCGGGGGGTTCCTACGAGCAGTACTTC.